A selection of T cell receptor beta chains follows, all from one sample in a study of cytomegalovirus exposure and HLA in healthy donors. Sequenced by immunoSEQ multiplex PCR; TCRdb stores in-frame clones only, minus some. The repertoire consists of some 110,000 clones, with about 73% occurring once and the leading ten covering around 4%. Sequencing used PBMCs. The source of these receptors is a woman between 45 and 60 years old in good health and CMV-seropositive. Both conserved end residues are part of each CDR3.

V	J	CDR3
TRBV2	TRBJ1-5	CASSRGAQPQHF
TRBV7-9	TRBJ1-1	CASSLARLSPRAEAFF
TRBV5-4	TRBJ2-5	CASSLVGAGPQETQYF
TRBV7-9	TRBJ2-2	CASNRGPNTGELFF
TRBV4-3	TRBJ2-1	CASSQTPGLAGGTYNEQFF
TRBV19	TRBJ2-2	CASSTTGGNGELFF
TRBV5-6	TRBJ2-5	CASSFPSAGTETQYF
TRBV29-1	TRBJ2-3	CSVGGGGTTDTQYF
TRBV5-6	TRBJ1-5	CASSRTGSSNQPQHF
TRBV2	TRBJ2-3	CASREGLETDTQYF
TRBV6-1	TRBJ2-5	CASSTRLAETQYF
TRBV7-2	TRBJ1-2	CASSLDGSYGYTF
TRBV13	TRBJ1-3	CASSDRTVGNTIYF
TRBV7-9	TRBJ2-2	CASSLVQGVTGELFF
TRBV7-9	TRBJ2-1	CASSFGLAGVDEQFF
TRBV28	TRBJ1-5	CASSLGIFMNQPQHF
TRBV7-2	TRBJ2-2	CASSVILARTGELFF
TRBV5-4	TRBJ1-1	CASSLGQQRTSNTEAFF
TRBV28	TRBJ2-7	CATDTSYEQYF
TRBV9	TRBJ1-3	CASSVELPSSGNTIYF
TRBV30	TRBJ1-6	CAWRAGQGVPPLHF
TRBV7-8	TRBJ2-5	CASSLWGGEETQYF
TRBV11-3	TRBJ2-3	CASSTGTSGHSTDTQYF
TRBV4-2	TRBJ2-1	CASSQVKQGHNEQFF
TRBV5-1	TRBJ2-7	CASSRGSSYEQYF
TRBV4-1	TRBJ2-3	CASSQEDRGTDTQYF
TRBV27	TRBJ2-7	CASSLTPGRANYEQYF
TRBV29-1	TRBJ1-2	CSVEERDRGSYGYTF
TRBV7-8	TRBJ1-2	CASSPNMGANYGYTF
TRBV6-6	TRBJ2-7	CASNGPEGHEQYF
TRBV30	TRBJ1-6	CAWRTGALHF
TRBV7-8	TRBJ1-2	CASSPGPEYGYTF
TRBV5-1	TRBJ1-4	CASSWGQGKNEKLFF
TRBV7-2	TRBJ1-1	CASSFFAGVITEAFF
TRBV7-2	TRBJ2-3	CASSPGLAGSDTQYF